This T cell receptor (beta chain) was recorded in a study of control samples from healthy donors and cancer patients. Generated by immunoSEQ multiplex PCR, the TCRdb table keeps only in-frame clones and is missing some. The sample has around 180,000 clones, 85% to 90% seen once; the top ten hold around 5%. V was shortened by 4 bases and J by 6 bases, with 12 bases between the two germline ends. Germline values: CDR1 MNHNY, CDR2 SVGAGI (reference sequence). The CDR3 is made up of 14 amino acids. The genes are TRBV6-6 and TRBJ1-4; no clear D gene. Source material: blood. The TCR sequence derives from a woman aged 25 to 45 in good health. The CDR3 bases are TGTGCCAGCAGTTCCTCGGACGGGGATGAAAAACTGTTTTTT. This gives the protein CASSSSDGDEKLFF.